Described below is a single TCR beta chain sequence and its context. Everyone who took part was 18 to 89 years old, and they came from about two dozen US areas. Which cohort a participant joined came from the clinical history participants gave. Symptom resolution, clearance, or two negative PCRs marked the recovered donors of Cohort 3. In the study's own analysis: Estimation of nucleated cell counts was performed using reference gene primer amplification. TCRdb's copy holds only in-frame clones and misses some; the assay was immunoSEQ multiplex PCR. Clone size and V and J calls were adopted from that table, with D and trimming inferred from the DNA. The data hold about 180,000 clones, with more than 85% observed a single time. This sample stems from a study of blood T cell repertoires in COVID-19. The sample was PBMCs or T cells enriched from blood (not recorded which). This clonotype was sampled from a woman aged 45-59 years who had recovered from COVID-19.

The CDR3 region is CASSLGGPPNTEAFF. Here the CDR3 DNA reads TGCGCCAGCAGCTTAGGGGGACCGCCGAACACTGAAGCTTTCTTT. The V and J genes are TRBV5-1 and TRBJ1-1, with D possibly being TRBD1 (6 bases). Germline lookup yields CDR1 SGHRS and CDR2 YFSETQ. The length of the CDR3 is 15 residues. V shed 2 bases and J shed 1 base, with 12 bases lying between them.